The rows below give T cell receptor beta chains drawn from one sample of a study of OX40 agonist ivuxolimab in advanced cancers. TCRdb keeps only in-frame clones here, not all; method: immunoSEQ multiplex PCR. The profile shows approximately 24,000 clones, roughly four fifths of them singletons. The sequencing used CD4+ or CD8+ T cells sorted from blood, collected in a trial of the OX40 agonist ivuxolimab. Every receptor here comes from an adult with an advanced solid tumor such as melanoma, head and neck, liver or kidney cancer. Each CDR3 is given with its conserved first and last residue. The D gene is left open where the match is weak. The size of a clone is reported for some rows only, either as once, few or many, or as a class for expanded clones.

NA	few	TRBV5-6	TRBJ1-2	TGTGCCAGCAGCTCCCCGCTCGGCTACACCTTC	CASSSPLGYTF
NA	NA	TRBV5-8	TRBJ1-5	TGTGCCAGCAGCTTGGGCGTCAATAGCAATCAGCCCCAGCATTTT	CASSLGVNSNQPQHF
TRBD1	NA	TRBV10-2	TRBJ2-3	TGCGCCAGCAGTGAAGCAGTGGACAGGGACCCCTTAGGGGGGCTCGACACAGATACGCAGTATTTT	CASSEAVDRDPLGGLDTDTQYF
NA	NA	TRBV20-1	TRBJ1-1	TGCAGTGTTTCCGGGGGTAGAGCTTTCTTT	CSVSGGRAFF
TRBD1	NA	TRBV6-1	TRBJ2-7	TGTGCCAGCACCCCGCTGGACAGGGCCAACGAGCAGTACTTC	CASTPLDRANEQYF
TRBD2	once	TRBV9	TRBJ2-1	TGTGCCAGCAGCGTAGCGGGGGGACGCAATGAGCAGTTCTTC	CASSVAGGRNEQFF
NA	NA	TRBV7-5	TRBJ2-5	TGTGCCAGAAGCTGTGGGACAGCAAGTCAAGAGACCCAGTACTTC	CARSCGTASQETQYF
TRBD2	NA	TRBV7-9	TRBJ2-1	TGTGCCAGCCCTCTTAGGGCGACGGGGACTAGTTACGACAATGAGCAGTTCTTC	CASPLRATGTSYDNEQFF
TRBD1	NA	TRBV7-8	TRBJ2-7	TGTGCCAGCAGCTCAGGGGGCGACGAGCAGTACTTC	CASSSGGDEQYF
TRBD1	NA	TRBV5-4	TRBJ1-2	TGTGCCAGCAGCCCCAGACAGGGGGACTATGGCTACACCTTC	CASSPRQGDYGYTF
NA	medium-sized	TRBV11-1	TRBJ2-7	TGTGCCAGCAGCTGGTTCGGACTGTCTGCCGAGCAGTACTTC	CASSWFGLSAEQYF
TRBD1	NA	TRBV11-2	TRBJ1-1	TGTGCCAGCAGCGTTACAGGGGGCATGAACACTGAAGCTTTCTTT	CASSVTGGMNTEAFF
TRBD1	NA	TRBV7-9	TRBJ2-1	TGTGCCAGCAGCTTACGGACAGGTAACTACAATGAGCAGTTCTTC	CASSLRTGNYNEQFF
TRBD2	NA	TRBV27	TRBJ2-5	TGTGCCAGCAGTTCTTGGAGCCGGACGGGGGGGCCGGGAGAGACCCAGTACTTC	CASSSWSRTGGPGETQYF
NA	medium-sized	TRBV5-1	TRBJ1-1	TGCGCCAGCAGCTTGGGCCCCCAGAGGAGCTCGAACACTGAAGCTTTCTTT	CASSLGPQRSSNTEAFF
NA	few	TRBV9	TRBJ1-1	TGTGCCAGCAGCGTCGGAGTGGCAACTGAAGCTTTCTTT	CASSVGVATEAFF
TRBD1	NA	TRBV2	TRBJ2-7	TGTGCCAGCAGGCCGGGACAGGTCCTCTACGAGCAGTACTTC	CASRPGQVLYEQYF